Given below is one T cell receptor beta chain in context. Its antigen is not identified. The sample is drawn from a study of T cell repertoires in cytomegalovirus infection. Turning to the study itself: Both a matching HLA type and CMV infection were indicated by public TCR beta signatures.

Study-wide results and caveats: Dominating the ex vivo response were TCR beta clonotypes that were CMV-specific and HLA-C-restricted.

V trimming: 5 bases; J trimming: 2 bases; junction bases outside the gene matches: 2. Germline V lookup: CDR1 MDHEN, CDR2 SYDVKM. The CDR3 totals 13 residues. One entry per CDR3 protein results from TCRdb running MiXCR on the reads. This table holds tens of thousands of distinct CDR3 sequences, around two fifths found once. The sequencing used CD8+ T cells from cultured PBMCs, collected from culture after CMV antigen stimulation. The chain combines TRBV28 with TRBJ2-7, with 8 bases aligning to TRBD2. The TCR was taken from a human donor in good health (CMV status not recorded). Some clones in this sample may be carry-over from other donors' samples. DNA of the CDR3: TGTGCCAGCAGTAACGGGGGGGCCTACGAGCAGTACTTC. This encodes CASSNGGAYEQYF.